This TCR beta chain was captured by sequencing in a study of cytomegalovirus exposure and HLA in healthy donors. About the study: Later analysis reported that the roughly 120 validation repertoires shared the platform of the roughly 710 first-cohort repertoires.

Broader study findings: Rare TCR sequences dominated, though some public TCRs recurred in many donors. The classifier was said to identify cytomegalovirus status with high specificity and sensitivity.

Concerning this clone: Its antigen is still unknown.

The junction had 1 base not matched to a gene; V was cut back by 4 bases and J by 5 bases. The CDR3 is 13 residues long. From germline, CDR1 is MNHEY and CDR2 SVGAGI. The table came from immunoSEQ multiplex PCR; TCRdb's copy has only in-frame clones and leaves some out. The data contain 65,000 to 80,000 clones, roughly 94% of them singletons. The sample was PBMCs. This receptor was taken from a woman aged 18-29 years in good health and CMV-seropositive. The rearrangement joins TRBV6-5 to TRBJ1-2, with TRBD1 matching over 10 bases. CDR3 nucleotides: TGTGCCAGCAGTTGGGGACAGGGGTATGGCTACACCTTC. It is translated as CASSWGQGYGYTF.